The present T cell receptor (beta chain) was sequenced within a study of shared clonotypes between healthy human individuals. Study conclusions and caveats: Against clonotypes common to all four donors, non-shared ones had lower generation probabilities. Memory subsets generally showed lower estimated richness than naive subsets. Despite large depth, rarefaction showed incomplete sorted-subset sequencing.

This table comes from immunoSEQ multiplex PCR, and its TCRdb copy is limited to in-frame clones, with some not included. The sample holds more than 400,000 clones, roughly 95% seen once. CD45RA-negative memory and CD45RA+ naive subsets were split from the CD4+ cells. A note on this clone: The antigen is undetermined.

Germline loops: CDR1 MDHEN, CDR2 SYDVKM. The CDR3 has 13 amino acids. The V gene is TRBV28, the J gene TRBJ2-7; D is ambiguous. This TCR was recovered from a woman in her thirties in good health. Material: naive CD4+ T cells sorted from blood. Documented subset: CD45RA+ positively selected. CDR3 in amino acids: CGSGRSPSYEQYF. The CDR3 nucleotides are TGTGGGTCGGGCAGGAGTCCCTCCTACGAGCAGTACTTC.